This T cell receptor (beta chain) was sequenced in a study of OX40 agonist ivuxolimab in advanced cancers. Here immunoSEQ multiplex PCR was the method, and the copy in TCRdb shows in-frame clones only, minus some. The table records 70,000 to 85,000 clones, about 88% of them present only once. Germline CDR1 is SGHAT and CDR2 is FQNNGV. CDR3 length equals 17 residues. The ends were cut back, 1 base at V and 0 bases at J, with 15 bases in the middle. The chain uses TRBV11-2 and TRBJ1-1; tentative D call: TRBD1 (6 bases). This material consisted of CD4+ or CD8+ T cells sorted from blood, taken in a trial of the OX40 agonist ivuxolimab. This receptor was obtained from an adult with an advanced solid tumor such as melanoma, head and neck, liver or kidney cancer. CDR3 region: CASSLVGRGQLNTEAFF. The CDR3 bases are TGTGCCAGCAGCTTAGTCGGCCGGGGGCAATTGAACACTGAAGCTTTCTTT. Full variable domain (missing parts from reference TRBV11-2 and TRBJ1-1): EAGVAQSPRYKIIEKRQSVAFWCNPISGHATLYWYQQILGQGPKLLIQFQNNGVVDDSQLPKDRFSAERLKGVDSTLKIQPAKLEDSAVYLCASSLVGRGQLNTEAFFGQGTRLTVV.